This is a list of T cell receptor beta chains from one sample in a study of OX40 agonist ivuxolimab in advanced cancers. The repertoire was sequenced with immunoSEQ multiplex PCR; TCRdb's copy has only in-frame clones and lacks some. The data show approximately 100,000 clones, over 75% seen once. Sequencing used CD4+ or CD8+ T cells sorted from blood, obtained in a trial of the OX40 agonist ivuxolimab. These receptors were obtained from an adult with an advanced solid tumor such as melanoma, head and neck, liver or kidney cancer. The CDR3 runs from the conserved cysteine through the conserved F or W. Fields, in order: J gene, clone size, D gene, V gene, CDR3 protein, CDR3 DNA. A D gene is named only where the DNA matches it firmly. Some rows have no size entry. The others give once, few or many, or a class for an expanded clone.

>TRBJ2-6|-|TRBD1|TRBV10-3
CAIHSSGPLRSRKGRGHGANVLTF
TGTGCCATTCACTCCTCGGGTCCCCTTCGGTCTCGAAAGGGCAGGGGGCATGGGGCCAACGTCCTGACTTTC
>TRBJ2-3|-|-|TRBV5-6
CASSRGTRDTQYF
TGTGCCAGCAGCCGGGGTACTAGGGATACGCAGTATTTT
>TRBJ2-7|-|-|TRBV6-5
CASSRSPDRYEQYF
TGTGCCAGCAGTCGATCCCCTGATCGCTACGAGCAGTACTTC
>TRBJ2-1|-|-|TRBV5-6
CASSLAGEQFF
TGTGCCAGCAGCCTCGCGGGTGAGCAGTTCTTC
>TRBJ2-3|-|-|TRBV7-2
CASSGSVDTQYF
TGTGCCAGCAGCGGGAGTGTGGATACGCAGTATTTT
>TRBJ2-7|-|TRBD1|TRBV19
CASRDRVTHEQYF
TGTGCCAGTCGGGACAGGGTAACCCACGAGCAGTACTTC
>TRBJ1-6|once|TRBD1|TRBV4-3
CASSRTGGNNSPLHF
TGCGCCAGCAGCCGGACAGGGGGAAATAATTCACCCCTCCACTTT
>TRBJ2-3|-|TRBD2|TRBV5-4
CATRPAQRGGTQYF
TGTGCCACTAGACCTGCCCAGCGGGGTGGTACGCAGTATTTT
>TRBJ2-7|-|-|TRBV28
CASSPPGTGLGEQYF
TGTGCCAGCAGTCCCCCCGGGACTGGGCTAGGAGAGCAGTACTTC
>TRBJ1-3|-|-|TRBV6-5
CASSYSRASSGNTIYF
TGTGCCAGCAGTTACTCGAGGGCATCGTCCGGAAACACCATATATTTT
>TRBJ2-1|-|-|TRBV5-4
CASSLGLDGNEQFF
TGTGCCAGCAGCTTGGGTCTGGACGGCAATGAGCAGTTCTTC
>TRBJ2-7|-|TRBD1|TRBV28
CASRTAGQDSYEQYF
TGTGCCAGCAGGACCGCCGGACAGGACTCCTACGAGCAGTACTTC
>TRBJ1-4|few|-|TRBV7-3
CASSLSGGRMEKLFF
TGTGCCAGCAGCCTCTCCGGGGGGCGAATGGAAAAACTGTTTTTT
>TRBJ2-5|-|TRBD2|TRBV14
CASSHLAGETQYF
TGTGCCAGCAGTCATTTAGCGGGGGAGACCCAGTACTTC
>TRBJ1-2|-|-|TRBV19
CASSSGRRIYGYTF
TGTGCCAGTAGTTCGGGACGAAGGATCTATGGCTACACCTTC
>TRBJ2-7|-|-|TRBV7-8
CASSLRRVSPYEQYF
TGTGCCAGCAGCTTAAGAAGGGTGAGCCCCTACGAGCAGTACTTC
>TRBJ2-1|-|TRBD2|TRBV11-2
CASSLDPPSGYDEQFF
TGTGCCAGCAGCTTAGACCCCCCTAGCGGGTACGATGAGCAGTTCTTC
>TRBJ1-4|-|TRBD1|TRBV7-2
CASSAQPQGATNEKLFF
TGTGCCAGCAGCGCCCAACCCCAGGGGGCAACTAATGAAAAACTGTTTTTT
>TRBJ2-3|-|-|TRBV30
CAWSPLSLDTQYF
TGTGCCTGGAGTCCCCTGTCATTAGATACGCAGTATTTT
>TRBJ2-5|-|TRBD2|TRBV5-1
CASSQRTSGSSETQYF
TGCGCCAGCAGCCAGAGGACTAGCGGGAGTTCGGAGACCCAGTACTTC
>TRBJ2-7|-|TRBD1|TRBV4-1
CASSQLGQAAYEQYF
TGCGCCAGCAGCCAGCTCGGACAGGCGGCCTACGAGCAGTACTTC
>TRBJ2-1|-|-|TRBV7-9
CASSPDWLGEQFF
TGTGCCAGCAGCCCGGACTGGCTAGGGGAGCAGTTCTTC
>TRBJ2-7|-|-|TRBV28
CASSLARGGSYEQYF
TGTGCCAGCAGTTTAGCCCGCGGCGGATCCTACGAGCAGTACTTC
>TRBJ2-1|-|-|TRBV6-5
CASSKGVSYNEQFF
TGTGCCAGCAGTAAAGGGGTCTCCTACAATGAGCAGTTCTTC
>TRBJ2-1|-|-|TRBV5-1
CASSLEALEAQFF
TGCGCCAGCAGCTTGGAGGCGTTGGAAGCCCAGTTCTTC
>TRBJ2-1|-|-|TRBV27
CASSPRTPSYNEQFF
TGTGCCAGCAGTCCGAGGACACCTTCCTACAATGAGCAGTTCTTC
>TRBJ2-1|-|TRBD2|TRBV19
CASSIRSSGVDEQFF
TGTGCCAGTAGTATACGGTCTAGCGGAGTCGATGAGCAGTTCTTC